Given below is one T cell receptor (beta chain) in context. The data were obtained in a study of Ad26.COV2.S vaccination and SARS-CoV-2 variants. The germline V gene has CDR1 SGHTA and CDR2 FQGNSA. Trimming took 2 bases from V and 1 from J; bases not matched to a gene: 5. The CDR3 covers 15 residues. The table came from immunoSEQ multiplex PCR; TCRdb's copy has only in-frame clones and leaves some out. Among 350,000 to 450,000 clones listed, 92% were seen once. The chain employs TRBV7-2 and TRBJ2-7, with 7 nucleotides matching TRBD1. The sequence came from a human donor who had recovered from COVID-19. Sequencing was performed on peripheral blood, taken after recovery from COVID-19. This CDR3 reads CASSLMPGQSYEQYF. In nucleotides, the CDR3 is TGTGCCAGCAGCTTAATGCCGGGACAGTCCTACGAGCAGTACTTC.